This T cell receptor beta chain was documented in a study of shared clonotypes between healthy human individuals. Study details: The donor pool was made up of a couple of women and three men aged 18 to 49.

This CDR3 region has 11 residues. Germline V gene sequence: CDR1 DFQATT, CDR2 SNEGSKA (reference sequence). Deletions cut 5 bases from V and 15 bases from J, with 14 bases between. Genomic DNA (from each subset) was split evenly across several immunoSEQ plates. Original analysis: ImmunoSEQ only sent back junction sequences with no quality scores, so filtering was done differently. Some clones are missing from TCRdb's copy, which holds only in-frame ones; the method was immunoSEQ multiplex PCR. From that table come the V and J calls and clone size; the DNA was used to work out D and trimming. The sample has 450,000 to 600,000 clones, around 79% seen once; the top ten hold approximately 12%. All the donors were Caucasian adults who lived in Nashville, Tennessee.

The origin of this receptor is a woman in her thirties or forties in good health. Some clones in this sample may be carry-over from other donors' samples. Sequenced: PBMCs. The chain has TRBV20-1 and TRBJ1-6; D is unclear. DNA for the CDR3: TGCAGTGCTGCCCAGGTTACAATCCTCCACTTT. The encoded protein is CSAAQVTILHF.